These T cell receptor beta chains were read from a single sample in a study of cytomegalovirus exposure and HLA in healthy donors. This table comes from immunoSEQ multiplex PCR, and its TCRdb copy is limited to in-frame clones, with some not included. The sample records about 150,000 clones, roughly 79% being singletons. The specimen was PBMCs. These TCRs come from a man aged 35-49 years in good health and CMV-seronegative. Both conserved end residues are part of each CDR3. D genes are given only for firm matches. Only some rows state a clone size, as once, few, many or a class for expanded clones.

j_gene,d_gene,v_gene,abundance,len,CDR3nt,CDR3aa
TRBJ2-7,.,TRBV5-8,.,13,TGTGCCAGCAGCTCCCGCTTCCGGTGGGAGCAGTACTTC,CASSSRFRWEQYF
TRBJ2-7,TRBD1,TRBV19,many,11,TGTGCCAGTAGCACAGGGGAAGAGCAGTACTTC,CASSTGEEQYF
TRBJ2-2,TRBD2,TRBV7-3,.,16,TGTGCCAGCAGCTCGCTTGGACTAGGCGCTACCGGGGAGCTGTTTTTT,CASSSLGLGATGELFF
TRBJ1-1,.,TRBV9,.,11,TGTGCCAGCAGCAGGGGCACTGAAGCTTTCTTT,CASSRGTEAFF
TRBJ1-2,.,TRBV30,.,12,TGTGCCTGGAGTGCCCGTCCTTATGGCTACACCTTC,CAWSARPYGYTF
TRBJ2-2,TRBD1,TRBV2,many,15,TGTGCCAGCAGTGTTACCAGGGGGCATAGCGGGGAGCTGTTTTTT,CASSVTRGHSGELFF
TRBJ2-3,TRBD1,TRBV5-1,.,15,TGCGCCAGCAGCTTGAAAGGGGGCCTCACAGATACGCAGTATTTT,CASSLKGGLTDTQYF
TRBJ2-7,.,TRBV6-5,few,15,TGTGCCAGCAGTTACTCGGAAATAGGGGCCTACGAGCAGTACTTC,CASSYSEIGAYEQYF
TRBJ1-4,TRBD1,TRBV7-2,.,15,TGTGCCAGCAGCCCCCAAAGGGGGCCGGGGGAAAAACTGTTTTTT,CASSPQRGPGEKLFF
TRBJ1-3,TRBD1,TRBV5-1,.,16,TGCGCCAGCAGCAAGGGACAGGGAGTCGCTGGAAACACCATATATTTT,CASSKGQGVAGNTIYF